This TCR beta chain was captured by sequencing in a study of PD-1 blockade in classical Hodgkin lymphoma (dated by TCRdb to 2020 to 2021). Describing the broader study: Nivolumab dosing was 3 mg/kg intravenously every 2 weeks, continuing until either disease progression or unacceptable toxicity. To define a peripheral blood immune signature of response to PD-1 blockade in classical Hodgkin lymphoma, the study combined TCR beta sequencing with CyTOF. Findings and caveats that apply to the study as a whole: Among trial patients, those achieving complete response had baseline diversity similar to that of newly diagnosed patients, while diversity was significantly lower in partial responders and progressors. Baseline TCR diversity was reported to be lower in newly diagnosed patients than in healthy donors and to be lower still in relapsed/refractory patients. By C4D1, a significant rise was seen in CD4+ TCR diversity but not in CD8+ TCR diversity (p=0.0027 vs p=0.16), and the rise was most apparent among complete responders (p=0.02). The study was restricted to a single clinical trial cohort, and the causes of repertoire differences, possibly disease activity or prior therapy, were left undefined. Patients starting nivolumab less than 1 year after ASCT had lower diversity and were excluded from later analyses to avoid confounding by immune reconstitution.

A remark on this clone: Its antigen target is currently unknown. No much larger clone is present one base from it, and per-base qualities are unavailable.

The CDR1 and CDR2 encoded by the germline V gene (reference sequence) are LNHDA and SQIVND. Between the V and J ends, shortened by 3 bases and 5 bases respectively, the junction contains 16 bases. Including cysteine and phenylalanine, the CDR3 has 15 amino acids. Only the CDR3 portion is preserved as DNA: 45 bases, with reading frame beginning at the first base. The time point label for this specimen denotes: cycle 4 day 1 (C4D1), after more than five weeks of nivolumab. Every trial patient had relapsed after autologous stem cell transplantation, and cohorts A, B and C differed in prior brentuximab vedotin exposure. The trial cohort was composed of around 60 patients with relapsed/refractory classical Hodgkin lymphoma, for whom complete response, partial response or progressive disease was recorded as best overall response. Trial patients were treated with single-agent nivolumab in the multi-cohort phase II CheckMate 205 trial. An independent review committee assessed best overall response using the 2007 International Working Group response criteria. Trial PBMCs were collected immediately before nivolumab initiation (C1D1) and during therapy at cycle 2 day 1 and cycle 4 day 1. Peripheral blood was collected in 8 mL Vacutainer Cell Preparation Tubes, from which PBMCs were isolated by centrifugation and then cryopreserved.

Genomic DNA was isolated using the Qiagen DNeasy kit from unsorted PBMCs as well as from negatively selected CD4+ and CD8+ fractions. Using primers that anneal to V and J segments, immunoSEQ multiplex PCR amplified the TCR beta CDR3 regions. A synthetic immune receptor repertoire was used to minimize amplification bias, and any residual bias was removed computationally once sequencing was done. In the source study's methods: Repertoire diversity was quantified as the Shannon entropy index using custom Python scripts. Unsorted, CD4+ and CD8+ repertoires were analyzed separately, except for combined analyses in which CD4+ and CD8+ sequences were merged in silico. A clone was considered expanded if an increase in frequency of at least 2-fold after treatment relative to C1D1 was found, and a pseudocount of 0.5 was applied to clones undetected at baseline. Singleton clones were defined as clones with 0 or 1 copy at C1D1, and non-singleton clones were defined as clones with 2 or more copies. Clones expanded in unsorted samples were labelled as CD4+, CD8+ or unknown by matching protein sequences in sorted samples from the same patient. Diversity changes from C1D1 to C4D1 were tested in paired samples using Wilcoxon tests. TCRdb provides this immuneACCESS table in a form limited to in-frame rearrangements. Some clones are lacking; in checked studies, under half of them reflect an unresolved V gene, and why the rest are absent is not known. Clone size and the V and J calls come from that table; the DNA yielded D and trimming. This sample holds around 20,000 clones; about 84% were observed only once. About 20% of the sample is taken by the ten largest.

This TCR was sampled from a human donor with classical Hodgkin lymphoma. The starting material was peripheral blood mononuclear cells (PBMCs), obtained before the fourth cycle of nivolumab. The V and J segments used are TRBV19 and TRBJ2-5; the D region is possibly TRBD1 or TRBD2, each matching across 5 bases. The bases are TGTGCCAGTAGTATCGGGATCCAAGACAGTGAGACCCAGTACTTC. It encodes CASSIGIQDSETQYF.